This T cell receptor (beta chain) derives from a study of monozygotic twins with inflammatory bowel disease. Template switching incorporated UMIs with a 6-nucleotide sample barcode. One entry per CDR3 protein, without DNA, is what TCRdb gives after re-calling the 5' RACE reads. Seen in this sample are 350,000 to 500,000 distinct CDR3 sequences; the ten most common clones hold 2% to 3%. General study findings and limits: Data gave no support to a single strong signal or clonotype associated with IBD.

On this clonotype itself: The antigen is not known.

CDR1 and CDR2 (germline): SGDLS, YYNGEE. The CDR3 is 15 amino acids. For every donor, one blood sample of 2.5 ml was drawn. The J gene is TRBJ1-5, the V gene TRBV9. The source of this sequence is a human donor with ulcerative colitis or Crohn's disease, or a healthy co-twin of an affected twin (not recorded which). Sequences were obtained from blood. The CDR3 spells CASSVDTGWNQPQHF.